A single sample gave rise to the 12 T cell receptor beta chains below, sequenced in a study of blood T cell repertoires in COVID-19. Produced via immunoSEQ multiplex PCR; TCRdb's table is partial and in-frame only. The table records around 370,000 clones, around 91% of them present only once. Sample: peripheral blood. Receptors were obtained from a woman under 30 who had recovered from COVID-19.

The DNA for the CDR3 is TGCGCCAGCAGCTCTAGCGGGTCTTACAATGAGCAGTTCTTC. It translates to CASSSSGSYNEQFF. The chain has TRBV5-1 and TRBJ2-1, with 8 bases fitting TRBD2. The J segment lost 4 bases and the V segment lost 3 bases, leaving 3 bases of the junction unmatched. Germline values: CDR1 SGHRS, CDR2 YFSETQ. The length of the CDR3 is 14 residues.

The V and J genes are TRBV7-8 and TRBJ1-1; D possibly corresponds to TRBD1 (6 bases). V shed 0 bases and J shed 5 bases, with 19 bases lying between them. Germline CDR1 SGHVS, CDR2 FQNEAQ. The CDR3 runs to 17 residues. CDR3 sequence reads: CASSLAEFWGLGTEAFF. The CDR3 DNA is TGTGCCAGCAGCTTAGCGGAGTTTTGGGGGCTGGGAACTGAAGCTTTCTTT.

Written as DNA, the CDR3 is TGCAGCGTTGTTTCGGCTAACTATGGCTACACCTTC. Its protein product is CSVVSANYGYTF. The chain is built from TRBV29-1 and TRBJ1-2; no definite D call. V lost 4 bases and J 0 bases, leaving 6 bases between the germline ends. The CDR3 length is 12 residues. Germline assignment: CDR1 SQVTM and CDR2 ANQGSEA.

The chain has TRBV4-3 and TRBJ2-1, with TRBD2 identical over 9 bases. The CDR3 runs 16 residues. The ends lost 4 bases at V and 9 bases at J; junction bases unmatched: 13. The V gene's germline CDR1 is LGHNA and CDR2 YSLEER. The CDR3 sequence is CASSPGQGGRVGEQFF. CDR3 bases: TGCGCCAGCAGCCCAGGGCAGGGCGGGAGGGTCGGTGAGCAGTTCTTC.

This rearrangement joins TRBV5-1 to TRBJ1-4; D is uncertain. The CDR3 consists of 16 residues. The V end was cut by 0 bases, the J end by 4 bases, with 13 bases between. Germline V gene lookup returns CDR1 SGHRS and CDR2 YFSETQ. CDR3 residues: CASSLDSVGVNEKLFF. The DNA for the CDR3 is TGCGCCAGCAGCTTGGACTCGGTCGGAGTTAATGAAAAACTGTTTTTT.

The chain employs TRBV6-5 and TRBJ1-1; no clear D. This CDR3 is 11 amino acids long. V was shortened by 7 bases and J by 11 bases, with 14 bases between the two germline ends. Germline CDR1 and CDR2: MNHEY and SVGAGI. The CDR3: CASTRGNRAFF. The CDR3 region has the DNA TGTGCCAGCACAAGAGGAAATCGTGCTTTCTTT.

CDR3 region: CASSVATSGTDTQYF. The CDR3 coding sequence is TGTGCCAGCAGTGTGGCGACTAGCGGGACAGATACGCAGTATTTT. The rearrangement joins TRBV6-4 to TRBJ2-3, with TRBD2 matching 10 bases. Germline trimming cut 4 bases from V and 3 bases from J; bases unmatched to any gene: 4. Germline assignment: CDR1 MRHNA and CDR2 SNTAGT. The CDR3 is 15 residues long.

This sequence joins TRBV7-9 and TRBJ1-1; D is uncertain. CDR3 length: 11 amino acids. The germline V and J ends were trimmed by 5 bases and 8 bases, with 9 bases remaining between them. In germline, CDR1 is SEHNR, CDR2 FQNEAQ (reference sequence). The CDR3 nucleotides read TGTGCCAGCAGCCCGCCGGTCGAAGCTTTCTTT. This encodes CASSPPVEAFF.

The CDR3, as DNA: TGTGCCAGCAGTGGCTACGGACAGCCAAATCAGCCCCAGCATTTT. Translating gives CASSGYGQPNQPQHF. The chain combines TRBV2 with TRBJ1-5, with D perhaps matching TRBD1 (6 bases). V dropped 4 bases and J dropped 4 bases, with 14 bases sitting between them. Per the germline V gene, CDR1 is SNHLY and CDR2 is FYNNEI. The CDR3 is 15 residues long.

The chain employs TRBV7-8 and TRBJ1-5; D not resolved. Per germline, CDR1 SGHVS and CDR2 FQNEAQ. CDR3 length: 13 residues. V lost 4 bases to trimming and J lost 2 bases, with 6 bases between them. CDR3 region: CASSWTGNQPQHF. The CDR3 nucleotides are TGTGCCAGCAGCTGGACTGGCAATCAGCCCCAGCATTTT. Full variable domain (remainder filled in from reference TRBV7-8 and TRBJ1-5): GAGVSQSPRYKVAKRGQDVALRCDPISGHVSLFWYQQALGQGPEFLTYFQNEAQLDKSGLPSDRFFAERPEGSVSTLKIQRTQQEDSAVYLCASSWTGNQPQHFGDGTRLSIL.

The chain joins TRBV18 to TRBJ2-1, with D possibly being TRBD1 (5 bases). Per the germline V gene, CDR1 is KGHSH and CDR2 is LQKENI. CDR3 length: 15 amino acids. V was pared by 6 bases and J by 2 bases, with 14 bases between. CDR3 DNA: TGTGCCAGCTCTCCGTGGGGCGGACCCTACAATGAGCAGTTCTTC. It yields the protein CASSPWGGPYNEQFF.

The rearrangement links TRBV7-2 to TRBJ1-2, with 9 bases aligning to TRBD1. Germline V CDR1 and CDR2: SGHTA, FQGNSA. Unmatched junction bases numbered 6, after V lost 4 bases and J lost 6 bases. The CDR3 is 14 amino acids. The CDR3 is CASSSGTGRDGYTF. The CDR3, as DNA: TGTGCCAGCAGCTCCGGGACAGGGCGAGATGGCTACACCTTC.